This passage covers 5 T cell receptor beta chains from one sample sequenced in a study of regulatory T cells in long-lasting Graves disease. Through Arm-PCR of CDR3 regions and iRepertoire HTBI primers, TCR beta libraries were built. TCRdb itself ran the multiplex PCR reads through MiXCR, one entry per CDR3 protein. The table shows some 450,000 distinct CDR3 sequences, with around 24% occurring only once. Time point specified: persistent/refractory GD, antithyroid drugs over 5 years with positive TRAb. PBMC-derived RNA was used for the TCR library. The specimen was peripheral blood mononuclear cells (PBMCs), collected when the disease was refractory, from a patient treated with antithyroid drugs. These receptors all come from a female donor with Graves disease.

This clonotype was observed a few times. The gene calls are TRBV5-1 and TRBJ2-5; a weak D match, TRBD1 (5 bases). The CDR3 is 13 amino acids. The germline CDR1 and CDR2 sequences are SGHRS and YFSETQ. V was clipped by 5 bases and J by 7 bases, with 15 bases between them. In nucleotides, the CDR3 is TGCGCCAGCAGGGGTGATTCAAGGGGGACCCAGTACTTC. Protein: CASRGDSRGTQYF. The variable domain in full, with the rest retrieved from reference TRBV5-1 and TRBJ2-5, is KAGVTQTPRYLIKTRGQQVTLSCSPISGHRSVSWYQQTPGQGLQFLFEYFSETQRNKGNFPGRFSGRQFSNSRSEMNVSTLELGDSALYLCASRGDSRGTQYFGPGTRLLVL.

This clonotype was counted many times. This chain connects TRBV2 to TRBJ1-1; D unclear. The germline V gene has CDR1 SNHLY and CDR2 FYNNEI. The CDR3 is 13 residues long. The V and J ends lost 7 bases and 1 base respectively, with 10 bases between them. DNA of the CDR3: TGTGCCAGCACTAAAACGGGGAACACTGAAGCTTTCTTT. It codes for CASTKTGNTEAFF.

V gene TRBV19 combines with J gene TRBJ1-2, with 8 bases lining up with TRBD1. From germline, CDR1 is LNHDA and CDR2 SQIVND (reference sequence). The trim removed 9 bases at V and 7 bases at J, leaving 16 bases unmatched. CDR3 length: 15 amino acids. The CDR3 spells CASGPTGERIGGYTF. The CDR3 bases are TGTGCCAGCGGACCGACAGGGGAAAGAATAGGTGGCTACACCTTC.

This sequence joins TRBV20-1 and TRBJ2-7; 7 bases line up with TRBD1. This CDR3 has 13 amino acids. V lost 5 bases and J lost 6; bases outside the gene matches: 10. The germline V gene encodes CDR1 DFQATT and CDR2 SNEGSKA (reference sequence). CDR3 sequence: CSACRQGMGEQYF. The CDR3 DNA reads as TGCAGTGCTTGTAGACAGGGTATGGGCGAGCAGTACTTC.

V gene TRBV20-1 combines with J gene TRBJ1-1, with TRBD1 matching 9 bases. CDR1 and CDR2 from the germline V gene are DFQATT and SNEGSKA (reference sequence). The CDR3 has 15 residues. V shed 4 bases and J 1 base; nucleotides not matched to a gene: 7. Written as DNA, the CDR3 is TGCAGTGCTAAACAGGGGGCTAATCGGAACACTGAAGCTTTCTTT. Translating gives CSAKQGANRNTEAFF.